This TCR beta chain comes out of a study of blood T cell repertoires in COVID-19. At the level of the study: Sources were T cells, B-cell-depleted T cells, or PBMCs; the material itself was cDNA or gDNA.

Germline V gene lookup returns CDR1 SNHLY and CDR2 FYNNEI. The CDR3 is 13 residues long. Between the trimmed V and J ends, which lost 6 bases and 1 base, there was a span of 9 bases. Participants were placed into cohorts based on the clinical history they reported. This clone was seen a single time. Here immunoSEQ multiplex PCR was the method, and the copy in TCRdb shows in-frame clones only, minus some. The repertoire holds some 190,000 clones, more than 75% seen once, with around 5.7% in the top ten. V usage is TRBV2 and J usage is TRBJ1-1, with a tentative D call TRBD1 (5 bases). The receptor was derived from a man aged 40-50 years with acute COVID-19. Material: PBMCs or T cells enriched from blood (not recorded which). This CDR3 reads CASSQGWNTEAFF. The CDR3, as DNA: TGTGCCAGCAGCCAGGGATGGAACACTGAAGCTTTCTTT.